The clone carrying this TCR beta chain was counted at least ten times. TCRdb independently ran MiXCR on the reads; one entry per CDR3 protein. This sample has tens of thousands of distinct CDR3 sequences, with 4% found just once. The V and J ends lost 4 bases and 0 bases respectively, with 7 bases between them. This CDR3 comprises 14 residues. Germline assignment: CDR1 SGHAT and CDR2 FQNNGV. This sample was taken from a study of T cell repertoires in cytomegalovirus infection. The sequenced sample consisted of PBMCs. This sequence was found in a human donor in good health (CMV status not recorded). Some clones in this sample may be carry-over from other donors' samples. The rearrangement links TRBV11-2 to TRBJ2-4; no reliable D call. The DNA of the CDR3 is TGTGCCAGCAGCTCCCCCCGAGCCAAAAACATTCAGTACTTC. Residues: CASSSPRAKNIQYF.